This T cell receptor beta chain was captured by sequencing in a study of cytomegalovirus exposure and HLA in healthy donors. This clone came up a few times. PCR primers comprised 60 Vbeta and 13 Jbeta primers. Sequenced by immunoSEQ multiplex PCR; TCRdb stores in-frame clones only, minus some. The repertoire holds 150,000 to 200,000 clones, with 65% to 85% as singletons. Sequencing input: PBMCs. The sequence was obtained from a boy younger than 10 in good health and CMV-seronegative.

The CDR3 sequence: CASSHRGRTEAFF. CDR3 nucleotide sequence: TGTGCCAGCAGTCACAGGGGTAGAACTGAAGCTTTCTTT. This chain links TRBV28 with TRBJ1-1; the match to TRBD1 covers 7 bases. V lost 5 bases to trimming and J lost 5 bases; unmatched junction nucleotides: 5. The CDR3 contains 13 residues. The germline V gene encodes CDR1 MDHEN and CDR2 SYDVKM.